This TCR beta chain was identified during a study of cytomegalovirus exposure and HLA in healthy donors. The germline V and J ends were trimmed by 0 bases and 0 bases, with 7 bases remaining between them. Germline assignment: CDR1 SGHRS and CDR2 YFSETQ. CDR3 length: 15 residues. The PCR was carried out with 60 Vbeta primers and 13 Jbeta primers. TCRdb's table, derived via immunoSEQ multiplex PCR, lists solely in-frame clones and lacks some. This table has over 200,000 clones, about 85% appearing once. Points on this clone: Other nucleotide sequences in the sample specify the same CDR3.

The rearrangement uses TRBV5-1 and TRBJ2-1; D ambiguous. The sample was PBMCs. The sequence was collected from a human donor in good health. The CDR3 bases are TGCGCCAGCAGCTTGGTAGCTAGCTCCTACAATGAGCAGTTCTTC. Translation: CASSLVASSYNEQFF.